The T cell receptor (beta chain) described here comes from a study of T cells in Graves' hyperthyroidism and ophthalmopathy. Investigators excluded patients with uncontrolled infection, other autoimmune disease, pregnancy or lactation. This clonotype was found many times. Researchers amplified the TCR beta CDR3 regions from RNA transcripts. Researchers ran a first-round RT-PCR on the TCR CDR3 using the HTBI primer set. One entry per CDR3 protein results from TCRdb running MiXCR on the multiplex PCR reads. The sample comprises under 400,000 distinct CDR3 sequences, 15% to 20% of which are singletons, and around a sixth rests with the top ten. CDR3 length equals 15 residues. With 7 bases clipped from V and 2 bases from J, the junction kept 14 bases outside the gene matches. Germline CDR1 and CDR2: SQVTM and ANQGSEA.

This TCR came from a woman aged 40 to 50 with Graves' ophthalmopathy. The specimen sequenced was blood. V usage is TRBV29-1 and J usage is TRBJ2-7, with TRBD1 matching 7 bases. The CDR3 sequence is CSANRGSVGAYEQYF. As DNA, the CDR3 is TGCAGCGCTAACAGGGGTTCTGTGGGTGCCTACGAGCAGTACTTC.